This T cell receptor beta chain was found in a study of early T cells in non-severe SARS-CoV-2 infection. About the research overall: Chains from this unsorted whole-blood bulk RNA could not be paired.

Germline lookup yields CDR1 DFQATT and CDR2 SNEGSKA (reference sequence). This CDR3 has 15 residues. J was trimmed by 6 bases and V by 4 bases; bases with no gene match: 11. TCRdb re-called the 5' RACE reads through MiXCR, storing one row per CDR3 protein. This table has tens of thousands of distinct CDR3 sequences, around 18% appearing once. This clonotype was counted at least ten times. Its specificity is unknown. Points from the study as a whole: Clonotype matching in VDJdb favored anti-spike CD8 responses and did not capture private and CD4 specificities.

The TCR was taken from an adult who was a healthcare worker with PCR-confirmed SARS-CoV-2 infection or an uninfected control (not recorded which). J is TRBJ2-7 and V is TRBV20-1, with 11 bases matching TRBD1. The material was whole blood, obtained at baseline. The CDR3 nucleotides read TGCAGTGCTATCGGAGGGACAGGGGGAAGGGGCGAGCAGTACTTC. Protein: CSAIGGTGGRGEQYF.